These 14 T cell receptor beta chains originate from one sample sequenced in a study of blood T cell repertoires in COVID-19. The data were produced by immunoSEQ multiplex PCR, yet TCRdb's version contains in-frame clones alone and is incomplete. The sample yields about 260,000 clones, around nine tenths seen once. Material for sequencing was peripheral blood. All receptors come from a woman aged 60-75 years with COVID-19, enrolled during active disease.

The rearrangement links TRBV28 to TRBJ2-7, with D possibly TRBD2 on 6 matching bases. The CDR3 sequence is 13 residues long. The V end was cut by 4 bases, the J end by 2 bases, with 9 bases between. CDR1 MDHEN and CDR2 SYDVKM come from the germline V gene. CDR3 region: CASSWRVPYEQYF. In nucleotides, the CDR3 is TGTGCCAGCAGTTGGAGGGTCCCCTACGAGCAGTACTTC.

This chain links TRBV7-2 with TRBJ2-1; TRBD1 agrees at 7 bases. Trimming removed 4 bases from V and 0 bases from J; junction bases left unmatched: 9. The CDR3 spans 17 residues. Germline lookup yields CDR1 SGHTA and CDR2 FQGNSA. This CDR3 reads CASSSTGQALSYNEQFF. The CDR3 coding sequence is TGTGCCAGCAGCTCGACCGGACAGGCGCTCTCCTACAATGAGCAGTTCTTC.

The rearrangement uses TRBV10-1 and TRBJ2-3; D is unresolved. The CDR3 length is 14 residues. Germline-derived CDR1 and CDR2 are WNHNN and SYGVQD (reference sequence). The ends were cut back, 8 bases at V and 2 bases at J, with 14 bases in the middle. The CDR3 loop is CASSRVRNTDTQYF. The CDR3 bases are TGCGCCAGCTCACGGGTCCGAAACACAGATACGCAGTATTTT.

This clone was recorded a few times. The chain couples TRBV3-1 (or the pseudogene TRBV3-2) to TRBJ1-3; D is undetermined. The length of the CDR3 is 15 residues. V lost 0 bases, J lost 0 bases, and 6 bases lay in between. CDR1 LGHDT and CDR2 YNNKEL come from the germline V gene (reference sequence). For the CDR3, the DNA is TGTGCCAGCAGCCAAGAATTCTTCTCTGGAAACACCATATATTTT. This codes for CASSQEFFSGNTIYF.

This chain links TRBV27 with TRBJ1-2, with TRBD1 matching over 7 bases. The germline V gene has CDR1 MNHEY and CDR2 SMNVEV (reference sequence). The ends lost 4 bases at V and 0 bases at J; junction bases unmatched: 5. The CDR3 consists of 15 residues. CDR3 loop: CASSSGTATNYGYTF. The CDR3 coding sequence is TGTGCCAGCAGTTCCGGGACAGCCACTAACTATGGCTACACCTTC.

The chain carries TRBV4-1 and TRBJ2-7; unclear D gene. V lost 2 bases and J 7 bases, leaving 18 bases between the germline ends. This CDR3 spans 15 amino acids. The germline V gene has CDR1 MGHRA and CDR2 YSYEKL. CDR3 in amino acids: CASSQQGVRTGEQYF. In DNA, the CDR3 is TGCGCCAGCAGCCAACAAGGAGTCCGAACTGGGGAGCAGTACTTC.

The chain uses TRBV9 and TRBJ1-1; D is unclear. The germline gives CDR1 SGDLS, CDR2 YYNGEE. Trimming pared 0 bases from V and 0 bases from J, leaving 9 bases between. This CDR3 has 15 amino acids. CDR3 coding DNA: TGTGCCAGCAGCGTAGACACCAAGATGAACACTGAAGCTTTCTTT. Protein sequence: CASSVDTKMNTEAFF.

Only one count was recorded for this clone. The chain is built from TRBV6-5 and TRBJ1-6; D is undetermined. CDR3 length: 14 residues. CDR1 and CDR2 from the germline V gene are MNHEY and SVGAGI. Trimming pared 0 bases from V and 6 bases from J, leaving 6 bases between. The CDR3 region is CASSYSGSNSPLHF. CDR3 coding DNA: TGTGCCAGCAGTTACTCGGGCAGTAATTCACCCCTCCACTTT.

The V call is TRBV6-5, the J call TRBJ2-7, with D maybe TRBD1 (6 bases). Germline CDR1 reads MNHEY; CDR2 reads SVGAGI. This CDR3 region has 15 residues. Trimming removed 5 bases from V and 1 base from J, with 15 bases in between. The CDR3 nucleotides are TGTGCCAGCAGTAGATGGGTCAGGGGATCCTACGAGCAGTACTTC. Protein product: CASSRWVRGSYEQYF.

This rearrangement joins TRBV6-1 to TRBJ1-4; no clear D. Trimming removed 2 bases from V and 10 bases from J, with 17 bases in between. CDR1 MNHNS and CDR2 SASEGT come from the germline V gene. There are 15 residues in the CDR3. The CDR3 DNA sequence: TGTGCCAGCAGTGAATCTTGGCCGGAGGTCAGAAAACTGTTTTTT. Residues: CASSESWPEVRKLFF.

The chain couples TRBV12-2 to TRBJ2-1; the table's D call of TRBD2 was not tested on the DNA. TRBV12-2 is described as a pseudogene. The CDR3 is 15 amino acids. CDR3 loop: CASRLDAAGSNEQFF. As DNA, the CDR3 is TGTGCAAGTCGCTTAGATGCCGCGGGAAGCAATGAGCAGTTCTTC.

The chain joins TRBV10-2 to TRBJ2-2; D unresolved. CDR3 size: 13 residues. V was trimmed by 2 bases and J by 2 bases, leaving 3 bases between them. CDR1 is WSHSY and CDR2 is SAAADI in the germline V gene. Here the CDR3 reads CASSETNTGELFF. CDR3 bases: TGCGCCAGCAGTGAGACAAACACCGGGGAGCTGTTTTTT.

CDR3 protein: CASSVEAGDTGELFF. The CDR3 DNA reads TGTGCCAGCAGCGTAGAAGCGGGAGACACCGGGGAGCTGTTTTTT. The gene calls are TRBV9 and TRBJ2-2; the match to TRBD2 covers 8 bases. V shed 0 bases and J 3 bases; nucleotides not matched to a gene: 1. CDR1 and CDR2 from the germline V gene are SGDLS and YYNGEE. The CDR3 sequence is 15 residues long.

This clone appeared a few times. The CDR3 bases are TGTGCCAGCAGCTTAGCGGGACACCCTTCCGGGCAGTACTTC. Protein sequence: CASSLAGHPSGQYF. The V and J genes are TRBV7-8 and TRBJ2-7, with a possible D match to TRBD1 (6 bases). Per the germline V gene, CDR1 is SGHVS and CDR2 is FQNEAQ. Trimming took off 0 bases at V and 9 bases at J, with 15 bases between the two ends. The CDR3 sequence is 14 residues long.